This T cell receptor (beta chain) was found in a study of cytomegalovirus exposure and HLA in healthy donors. About this clone: Its target is unknown.

Vbeta (60) and Jbeta (13) primers were used in the PCR. The repertoire was sequenced with immunoSEQ multiplex PCR; TCRdb's copy has only in-frame clones and lacks some. In the table there are 150,000 to 200,000 clones, around 82% of which are singletons. Germline lookup yields CDR1 LNHNV and CDR2 YYDKDF (reference sequence). CDR3 length: 13 amino acids. V lost 4 bases to trimming and J lost 3 bases, with 7 bases between them. Study results and limitations: What a later analysis reportedly showed was that an Asian-associated ancestry cluster had fewer N-insertions than the roughly 700-donor mean. The likely origin of a cluster of highly shared sequence variants was a sequencing artifact. Being productive about 90% or about 30% of the time was typical of most TCR beta V segments in an earlier analysis.

V gene TRBV15 combines with J gene TRBJ1-5; TRBD1 is a possible D gene (6 bases). Sequencing used PBMCs. This clonotype was sampled from a man aged 40-55 years in good health and CMV-seronegative. The CDR3 reads CATSTGVNQPQHF. Written as DNA, the CDR3 is TGTGCCACCAGCACAGGGGTCAATCAGCCCCAGCATTTT.